Presented here are 8 T cell receptor beta chains from one specimen sequenced in a study of long-term antiretroviral therapy in people with HIV. The run of the v3.0 immunoSEQ assay was at survey level. Using immunoSEQ multiplex PCR, the repertoire was profiled, and TCRdb retains in-frame clones only, with some absent. The sample lists 23,000 or so clones, approximately 80% seen once, with around 16% in the top ten. The sequencing here drew on unsorted PBMCs, taken roughly 4.5 years after starting antiretroviral therapy. The receptors were sampled from a man under 40 with HIV.

This sequence joins TRBV30 and TRBJ2-3, with D perhaps TRBD1 or TRBD2 (6 bases each). V lost 5 bases to trimming and J lost 0 bases, with 12 bases between them. The CDR3 has 14 residues. Germline CDR1 GTSNPN, CDR2 SVGIG (reference sequence). DNA for the CDR3: TGTGCCTGGCGACGGGGGCCCAGCACAGATACGCAGTATTTT. Its translation is CAWRRGPSTDTQYF.

The gene calls are TRBV6-5 and TRBJ1-5; D possibly corresponds to TRBD1 (5 bases). CDR3 length equals 15 residues. Germline V lookup: CDR1 MNHEY, CDR2 SVGAGI. V lost 2 bases and J 0 bases, leaving 8 bases between the germline ends. The CDR3 protein is CASSYGAYSNQPQHF. The DNA of the CDR3 is TGTGCCAGCAGTTACGGGGCTTATAGCAATCAGCCCCAGCATTTT.

In regard to this clone: Mismatch with germline at one junction end may stem from a read error. V is TRBV29-1 and J is TRBJ1-2; possibly TRBD1 for D (5 bases). CDR1 and CDR2 from the germline V gene are SQVTM and ANQGSEA. The CDR3 runs to 14 residues. The CDR3 loop is CSVGGGDLYYGYTF. The CDR3 DNA sequence: TGCAGCGTTGGGGGCGGGGACCTCTACTACGGCTACACCTTC.

The chain is built from TRBV10-3 and TRBJ2-3; TRBD2 matches at 10 bases. CDR1 is ENHRY, CDR2 SYGVKD, per germline. Trimming removed 5 bases from V and 2 bases from J; junction bases left unmatched: 4. The CDR3 is made up of 15 amino acids. In DNA form, the CDR3 reads TGTGCCATCAGTCGGACTAGCGGATCCACAGATACGCAGTATTTT. Translation gives CAISRTSGSTDTQYF.

The chain carries TRBV6-1 and TRBJ1-5, with D perhaps matching TRBD1 (5 bases). The CDR3 extends over 15 amino acids. Germline values: CDR1 MNHNS, CDR2 SASEGT. Trimming took off 4 bases at V and 0 bases at J, with 10 bases between the two ends. The CDR3 sequence is CASSAQGNSNQPQHF. The CDR3 DNA reads as TGTGCCAGCAGTGCTCAGGGAAATAGCAATCAGCCCCAGCATTTT.

This sequence joins TRBV4-3 and TRBJ1-4; TRBD1 agrees at 10 bases. Unmatched junction bases numbered 4, after V lost 2 bases and J lost 4 bases. This CDR3 is 16 amino acids long. Germline CDR1 and CDR2: LGHNA and YSLEER. CDR3 residues: CASSQTTGGSNEKLFF. The CDR3 DNA sequence: TGCGCCAGCAGCCAAACGACAGGGGGCAGTAATGAAAAACTGTTTTTT.

The gene calls are TRBV9 and TRBJ1-1, with 9 positions matching TRBD1. The CDR3 has 15 amino acids. J lost 0 bases, V lost 4 bases, and 4 bases had no gene match. Germline loops: CDR1 SGDLS, CDR2 YYNGEE. The CDR3 sequence is CASSPGQGLNTEAFF. In DNA form, the CDR3 reads TGTGCCAGCAGCCCGGGACAGGGATTGAACACTGAAGCTTTCTTT.

As concerns this clone: Within the sample, other DNA sequences also encode this same CDR3. CDR3 loop: CASSLGQGGTEAFF. In DNA, the CDR3 is TGTGCCAGCAGCCTCGGACAGGGTGGCACTGAAGCTTTCTTT. The V call is TRBV13, the J call TRBJ1-1; 8 bases match TRBD1. This CDR3 is built from 14 residues. V trimming: 5 bases; J trimming: 4 bases; junction bases outside the gene matches: 6. CDR1 is PRHDT and CDR2 is FYEKMQ in the germline V gene (reference sequence).